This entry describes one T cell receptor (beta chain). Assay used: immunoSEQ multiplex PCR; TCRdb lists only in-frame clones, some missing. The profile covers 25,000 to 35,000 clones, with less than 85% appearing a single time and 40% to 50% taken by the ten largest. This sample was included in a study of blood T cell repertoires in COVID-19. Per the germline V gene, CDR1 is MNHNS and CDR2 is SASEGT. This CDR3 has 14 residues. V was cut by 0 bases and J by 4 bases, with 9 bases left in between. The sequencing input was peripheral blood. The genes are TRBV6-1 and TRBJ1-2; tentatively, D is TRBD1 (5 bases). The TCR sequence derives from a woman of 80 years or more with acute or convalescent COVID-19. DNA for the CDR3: TGTGCCAGCAGTGAAGCGCGTCAGGGCTATGGCTACACCTTC. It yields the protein CASSEARQGYGYTF.